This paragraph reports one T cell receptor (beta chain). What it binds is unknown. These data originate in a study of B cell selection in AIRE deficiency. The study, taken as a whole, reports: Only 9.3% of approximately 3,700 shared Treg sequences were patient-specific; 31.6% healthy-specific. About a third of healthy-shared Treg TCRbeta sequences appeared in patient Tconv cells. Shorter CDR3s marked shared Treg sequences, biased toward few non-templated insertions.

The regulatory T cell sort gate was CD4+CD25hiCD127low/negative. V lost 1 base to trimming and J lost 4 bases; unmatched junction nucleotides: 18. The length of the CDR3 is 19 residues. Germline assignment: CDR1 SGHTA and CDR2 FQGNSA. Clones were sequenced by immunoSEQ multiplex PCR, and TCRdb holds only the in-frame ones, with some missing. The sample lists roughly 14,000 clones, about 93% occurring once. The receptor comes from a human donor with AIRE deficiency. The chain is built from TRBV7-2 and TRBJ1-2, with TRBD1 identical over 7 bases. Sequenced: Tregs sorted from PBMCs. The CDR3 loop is CASSLGYPTGKRNTYGYTF. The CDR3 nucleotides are TGTGCCAGCAGCTTAGGGTACCCGACAGGGAAGAGGAACACCTATGGCTACACCTTC.